One and the same sample provided the 18 T cell receptor beta chains below, sequenced in a study of graft-versus-host responses after intestinal transplantation. No antigens are known for them. Here immunoSEQ multiplex PCR was the method, and the copy in TCRdb shows in-frame clones only, minus some. The table includes over 100,000 clones, roughly 93% detected once. Here the sequenced sample was unstimulated CD8+ T cells sorted from spleen or lymph node cells, taken before transplant. The source is a human donor who was the organ donor for an intestinal transplant.

The chain recombines TRBV6-6 with TRBJ1-1, with D uncertain. The germline gives CDR1 MNHNY, CDR2 SVGAGI (reference sequence). This CDR3 is built from 11 residues. Between the trimmed V and J ends, which lost 8 bases and 1 base, there was a span of 5 bases. CDR3 in DNA: TGTGCCAGCTCGACGAACACTGAAGCTTTCTTT. It translates to CASSTNTEAFF.

The genes are TRBV11-2 and TRBJ2-7, with D possibly being TRBD1 (6 bases). The germline CDR1 and CDR2 sequences are SGHAT and FQNNGV. This CDR3 has 18 amino acids. Trimming took 1 base from V and 2 from J, leaving 21 bases between them. The CDR3 DNA sequence: TGTGCCAGCAGCTTAGCCCCGAGGTTCAGGGGTCTACCCTACGAGCAGTACTTC. As protein: CASSLAPRFRGLPYEQYF.

This clone was detected only once. The V and J genes are TRBV5-1 and TRBJ1-1, with D unclear. V lost 5 bases and J 7 bases, leaving 21 bases between the germline ends. CDR1 and CDR2 (germline): SGHRS, YFSETQ. The CDR3 has 15 amino acids. This CDR3 is CASRRGPQNRDEAFF. In nucleotides, the CDR3 is TGCGCCAGCAGACGTGGACCACAGAATCGGGATGAAGCTTTCTTT.

A note on this clone: Other DNA sequences in the same sample also yield this CDR3. The V and J genes are TRBV27 and TRBJ2-7; 7 bases fit TRBD2. The germline gives CDR1 MNHEY, CDR2 SMNVEV (reference sequence). The V and J ends lost 6 bases and 3 bases, in that order; junction bases with no gene match: 2. The CDR3 length is 12 residues. For the CDR3, the DNA is TGTGCCAGCAGCCCTAGCGGCTACGAGCAGTACTTC. Protein sequence: CASSPSGYEQYF.

The V call is TRBV7-6, the J call TRBJ1-5; perhaps TRBD1 as D (5 bases). The V end lost 5 bases, the J end lost 3 bases, and 8 bases lay between the germline ends. Per germline, CDR1 SGHVS and CDR2 FNYEAQ. CDR3 length: 13 amino acids. In DNA, the CDR3 is TGTGCCAGCAGCCGGGGGACCAATCAGCCCCAGCATTTT. Its protein product is CASSRGTNQPQHF.

This chain uses TRBV5-1 with TRBJ2-7; 14 nucleotides match TRBD2. The germline V gene encodes CDR1 SGHRS and CDR2 YFSETQ. J gave up 4 bases and V 4 bases, and 4 bases lay outside the gene matches. This CDR3 spans 15 amino acids. The CDR3 spells CASSRTSGGSYEQYF. In DNA form, the CDR3 reads TGCGCCAGCAGCAGGACTAGCGGGGGGTCTTACGAGCAGTACTTC.

The J gene is TRBJ2-1, the V gene TRBV7-8; D remains ambiguous. Germline V gene data show CDR1 as SGHVS and CDR2 as FQNEAQ. Between the trimmed V and J ends, which lost 4 bases and 5 bases, there was a span of 15 bases. The CDR3 sequence is 15 residues long. In nucleotides, the CDR3 is TGTGCCAGCAGCTCCCGCGCAGAGGTGAACAATGAGCAGTTCTTC. Residues: CASSSRAEVNNEQFF.

This chain joins TRBV19 and TRBJ2-7, with D possibly being TRBD2 (6 bases). This CDR3 spans 14 amino acids. CDR1 is LNHDA, CDR2 SQIVND, per germline (reference sequence). The V gene lost 6 bases and the J gene lost 2 bases, with 14 bases spanning the gap. CDR3 nucleotides: TGTGCCAGTAGCCGAGACGGGGGTACCTACGAGCAGTACTTC. It is translated as CASSRDGGTYEQYF.

The chain is built from TRBV7-9 and TRBJ2-5; D gene uncertain. Germline-derived CDR1 and CDR2 are SEHNR and FQNEAQ (reference sequence). With 2 bases removed from V and 4 bases from J, the gap between germline ends came to 11 bases. This CDR3 comprises 14 residues. This CDR3 reads CASSLSGSPETQYF. The DNA of the CDR3 is TGTGCCAGCAGCTTAAGTGGTAGCCCAGAGACCCAGTACTTC.

V gene TRBV7-8 combines with J gene TRBJ2-7; 8 positions agree with TRBD2. CDR3 length: 15 amino acids. The junction had 10 bases not matched to a gene; V was cut back by 6 bases and J by 3 bases. Germline CDR1 reads SGHVS; CDR2 reads FQNEAQ. DNA of the CDR3: TGTGCCAGCAGTCAACCGGGACTAGGTGTCTACGAGCAGTACTTC. It codes for CASSQPGLGVYEQYF.

The chain combines TRBV9 with TRBJ2-1, with 11 bases that match TRBD2. The CDR3 has 16 amino acids. Germline V gives CDR1 SGDLS, CDR2 YYNGEE. Losses at the gene ends were 3 bases for V and 4 bases for J; bases not matched to a gene: 6. This CDR3 reads CASSGRLAGYYNEQFF. The DNA for the CDR3 is TGTGCCAGCAGCGGGAGACTAGCGGGATATTACAATGAGCAGTTCTTC.

As for this clone: Other DNA sequences within the sample encode an identical CDR3. The chain links TRBV27 to TRBJ2-1; TRBD2 aligns across 7 bases. Per germline, CDR1 MNHEY and CDR2 SMNVEV (reference sequence). With 6 bases clipped from V and 8 bases from J, the junction kept 10 bases outside the gene matches. This CDR3 contains 14 residues. The CDR3 coding sequence is TGTGCCAGCAGCCCCACGGGGGGTCCGGATGAGCAGTTCTTC. Translating gives CASSPTGGPDEQFF.

The chain carries TRBV6-5 and TRBJ2-7; D possibly corresponds to TRBD1 (6 bases). The CDR3 is made up of 16 amino acids. The germline gives CDR1 MNHEY, CDR2 SVGAGI. Between the trimmed V and J ends, which lost 4 bases and 1 base, there was a span of 17 bases. The CDR3 protein is CASSFKWTEKSYEQYF. Here the CDR3 DNA reads TGTGCCAGCAGTTTCAAATGGACAGAGAAGTCCTACGAGCAGTACTTC.

V usage is TRBV10-1 and J usage is TRBJ2-3; D unresolved. Germline assignment: CDR1 WNHNN and CDR2 SYGVQD (reference sequence). This CDR3 region has 11 residues. Trimming removed 6 bases at V and 5 bases at J, with 6 bases between. The CDR3 loop reads CASSDLDTQYF. The CDR3 nucleotides are TGCGCCAGCAGCGATTTAGATACGCAGTATTTT.

The rearrangement uses TRBV9 and TRBJ2-1; 8 bases are shared with TRBD2. CDR3 length: 15 amino acids. Germline values: CDR1 SGDLS, CDR2 YYNGEE. With 2 bases clipped from V and 7 bases from J, the junction kept 8 bases outside the gene matches. The DNA for the CDR3 is TGTGCCAGCAGCGTGGGGGGCGGGAGGCTGAATGAGCAGTTCTTC. Encoded protein: CASSVGGGRLNEQFF.

CDR3 sequence (DNA): TGTGCCAGCAGGTTCAGCAGTTCCGGCGGCTACACCTTC. Its protein is CASRFSSSGGYTF. J is TRBJ1-2 and V is TRBV25-1; D is unclear. The CDR3 has 13 amino acids. The V and J ends lost 6 bases and 8 bases respectively, with 16 bases between them. Germline V gives CDR1 MGHDK, CDR2 SYGVNS.

The V and J genes are TRBV19 and TRBJ2-1, with D perhaps matching TRBD1 or TRBD2 (5 bases each). Per the germline V gene, CDR1 is LNHDA and CDR2 is SQIVND (reference sequence). This CDR3 is 15 amino acids long. V lost 2 bases to trimming and J lost 7 bases, with 15 bases between them. CDR3 in DNA: TGTGCCAGTAGTATAAGTTTGGGGGTCGTGAATGAGCAGTTCTTC. Translation gives CASSISLGVVNEQFF. Based on the CDR3 plus reference TRBV19 and TRBJ2-1, the full variable domain is DGGITQSPKYLFRKEGQNVTLSCEQNLNHDAMYWYRQDPGQGLRLIYYSQIVNDFQKGDIAEGYSVSREKKESFPLTVTSAQKNPTAFYLCASSISLGVVNEQFFGPGTRLTVL.

The V call is TRBV6-1, the J call TRBJ2-7; 7 bases map to TRBD2. Trimming removed 5 bases from V and 3 bases from J; junction bases left unmatched: 10. Germline V gene data show CDR1 as MNHNS and CDR2 as SASEGT. The CDR3 is made up of 15 amino acids. CDR3 coding DNA: TGTGCCAGCAGTCCCCGAAGCGGGACCAACTACGAGCAGTACTTC. It encodes CASSPRSGTNYEQYF.